This T cell receptor (beta chain) appears in the sequencing data of a study of cytomegalovirus exposure and HLA in healthy donors. Study-wide points: Under in vitro conditions, a few CMV-associated chains were confirmed as specific for CMV antigens.

For the donor in question, CMV serostatus went unrecorded. Primers: 60 Vbeta forward and 13 Jbeta reverse. Profiling relied on immunoSEQ multiplex PCR, and the TCRdb table lists in-frame clones only, not all of them. Counted here are about 130,000 clones, about 80% occurring once; the ten biggest clones make up around 4.8%. Comment on this clone: The antigen remains unidentified.

Germline CDR1 reads GTSNPN; CDR2 reads SVGIG (reference sequence). The CDR3 runs to 14 residues. The V gene end was trimmed by 5 bases and the J gene end by 9 bases; junction bases not matched to a gene: 8. The source of this sequence is a man aged 25 to 45 in good health. Sequenced input: PBMCs. This chain joins TRBV30 and TRBJ1-6; TRBD1 matches 9 bases. The CDR3 protein is CAWEDGQGSSPLHF. CDR3 in DNA: TGTGCCTGGGAAGACGGACAGGGGAGTTCACCCCTCCACTTT.